This TCR beta chain was captured in a study of control samples from healthy donors and cancer patients (dated by TCRdb to between 2020 and 2021). From the cysteine through the phenylalanine, the CDR3 covers 13 amino acids. The DNA shown is the 39-base CDR3, in frame from base 1. CDR1 and CDR2 are read off the germline V gene as SGHAT and FQNNGV. V and J lose 5 bases and 1 base, and a span of 8 bases separates them. This clone is a singleton in its sample. Its antigen specificity is not known. Per-base qualities were not stored, and no clone one base away is much larger. Receptor amplification or capture employed the immunoSEQ multiplex PCR assay. This is the immuneACCESS table as TCRdb keeps it, with only in-frame sequences that have V and J called. A part of the clones is gone; compared with another copy, unresolved V genes explain less than half, and the rest is unexplained. This sample lists 150,000 to 180,000 clones; approximately 96% were detected once. The leading ten clones occupy about 5.6% of the sample.

The specimen sequenced was blood. This receptor was obtained from a man aged 40-50 years in good health. The rearrangement combines TRBV11-2 with TRBJ1-1, with the D gene too uncertain to name. The CDR3 region: CASSKRENTEAFF. The DNA reads TGTGCCAGCAGCAAGCGGGAGAACACTGAAGCTTTCTTT.